The clone carrying this TCR beta chain appeared many times. Amplification yielded TCR beta CDR3 regions, with RNA transcripts as the source. A set of HTBI primers served as the primers for a first-round RT-PCR of the TCR CDR3. Each CDR3 protein is one row after TCRdb ran MiXCR on the multiplex PCR reads. The sample consists of hundreds of thousands of distinct CDR3 sequences, 14% of them appearing once. These data are taken from a study of T cells in Graves' hyperthyroidism and ophthalmopathy. The PBMCs studied were ones that came from about 9.9 ml fresh peripheral blood. Germline V gives CDR1 SGHTA, CDR2 FQGTGA. This CDR3 has 14 amino acids. With V trimmed by 7 bases and J by 0 bases, 5 bases remained unmatched.

Source material: blood. The V gene is TRBV7-3, the J gene TRBJ1-1; 7 bases are shared with TRBD1. The receptor's source is a woman aged 50 to 60 with Graves' ophthalmopathy. The DNA for the CDR3 is TGTGCCAGCAACCCGACAGGGATGAACACTGAAGCTTTCTTT. Its translation: CASNPTGMNTEAFF.